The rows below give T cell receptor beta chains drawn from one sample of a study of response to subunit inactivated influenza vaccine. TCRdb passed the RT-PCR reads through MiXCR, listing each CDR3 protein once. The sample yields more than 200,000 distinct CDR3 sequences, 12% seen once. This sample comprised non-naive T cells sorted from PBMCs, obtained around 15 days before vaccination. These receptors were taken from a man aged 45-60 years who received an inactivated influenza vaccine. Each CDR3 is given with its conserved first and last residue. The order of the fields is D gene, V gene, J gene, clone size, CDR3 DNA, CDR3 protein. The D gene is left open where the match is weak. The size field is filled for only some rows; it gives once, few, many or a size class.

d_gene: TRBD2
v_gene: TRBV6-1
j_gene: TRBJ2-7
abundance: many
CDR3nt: TGTGCCAGCAGCCTTAGCGGGACCTACTCCTACGAGCAGTACTTC
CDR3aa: CASSLSGTYSYEQYF

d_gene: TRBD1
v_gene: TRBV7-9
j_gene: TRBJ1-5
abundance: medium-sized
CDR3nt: TGTGCCAGCAGCTTAGACAGGGGTCCAGGTAATCAGCCCCAGCATTTT
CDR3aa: CASSLDRGPGNQPQHF

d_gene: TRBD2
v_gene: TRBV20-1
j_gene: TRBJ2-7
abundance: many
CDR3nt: TGCAGTGCTAGACCTAGCGGCCTCTACGAGCAGTACTTC
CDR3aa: CSARPSGLYEQYF

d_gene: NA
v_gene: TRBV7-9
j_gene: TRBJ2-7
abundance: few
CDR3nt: TGTGCCAGCAGCTTAGCGGGTTACCCGAAAGAGCAGTACTTC
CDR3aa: CASSLAGYPKEQYF

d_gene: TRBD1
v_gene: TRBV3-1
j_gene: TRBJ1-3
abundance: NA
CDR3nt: TGTGCCAGCAGCCCGCGGGACAGCAGAAACACCATATATTTT
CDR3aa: CASSPRDSRNTIYF

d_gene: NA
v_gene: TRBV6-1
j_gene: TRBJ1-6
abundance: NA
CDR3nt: TGTGCCAGCAGGAGGTACAGCTGGAGAGATAATTCACCCCTCCACTTT
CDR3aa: CASRRYSWRDNSPLHF

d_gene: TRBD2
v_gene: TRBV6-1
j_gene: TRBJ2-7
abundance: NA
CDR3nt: TGTGCCAGCAGCCGCCATATAGCGGGCCAGGCCTACGAGCAGTACTTC
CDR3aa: CASSRHIAGQAYEQYF

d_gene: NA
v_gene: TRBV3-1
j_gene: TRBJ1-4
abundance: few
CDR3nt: TGTGCCAGCACTTCGGGTCCGAATGAAAAACTGTTTTTT
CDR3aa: CASTSGPNEKLFF

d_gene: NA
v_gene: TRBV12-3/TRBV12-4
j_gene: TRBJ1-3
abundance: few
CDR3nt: TGTGCCAGCAGTTTACTCGCCCCTGGAAACACCATATATTTT
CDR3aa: CASSLLAPGNTIYF

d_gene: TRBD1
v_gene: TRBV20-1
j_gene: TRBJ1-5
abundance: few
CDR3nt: TGCAGTGCTAGGATACTCAGGGGGAATCAGCCCCAGCATTTT
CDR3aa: CSARILRGNQPQHF

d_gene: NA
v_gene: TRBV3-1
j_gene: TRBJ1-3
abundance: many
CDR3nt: TGTGCCAGCAGCCAGAGAAGAGCTGGAAACACCATATATTTT
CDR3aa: CASSQRRAGNTIYF

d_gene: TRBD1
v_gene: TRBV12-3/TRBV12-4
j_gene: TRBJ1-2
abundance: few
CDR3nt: TGTGCCAGCACCCCGGGACAGCCCTATGGCTACACCTTC
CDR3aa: CASTPGQPYGYTF

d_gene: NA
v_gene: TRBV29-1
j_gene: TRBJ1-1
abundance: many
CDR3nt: TGCAGCGTTGCCCCCGGGTCAGGTAACACTGAAGCTTTCTTT
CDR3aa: CSVAPGSGNTEAFF

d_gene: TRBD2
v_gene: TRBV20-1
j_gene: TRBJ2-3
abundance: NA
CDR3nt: TGCAGTGCTAGAGCGACGGGCGGGAGGGTTACAGATACGCAGTATTTT
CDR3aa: CSARATGGRVTDTQYF

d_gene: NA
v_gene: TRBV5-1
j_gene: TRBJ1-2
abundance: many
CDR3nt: TGCGCCAGCAGCTTTGAGAGCTATGGCTACACCTTC
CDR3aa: CASSFESYGYTF

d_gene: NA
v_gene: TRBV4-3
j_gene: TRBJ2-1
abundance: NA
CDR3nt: TGCGCCAGCAGCAGAGGACATTACAATGAGCAGTTCTTC
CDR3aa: CASSRGHYNEQFF

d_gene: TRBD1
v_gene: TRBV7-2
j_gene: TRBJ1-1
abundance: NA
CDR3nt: TGTGCCAGCAGCCCCGAGACAGGGCTGAACGCTGAAGCTTTCTTT
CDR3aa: CASSPETGLNAEAFF

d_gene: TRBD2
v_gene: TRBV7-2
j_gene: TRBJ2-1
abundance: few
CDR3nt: TGTGCCAGCAGCTTAGTCGGGGGGGCTCACAATGAGCAGTTCTTC
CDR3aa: CASSLVGGAHNEQFF

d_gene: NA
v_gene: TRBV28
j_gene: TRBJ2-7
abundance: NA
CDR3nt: TGTGCCAGCAGTTTAACCCGACAACCCTACGAGCAGTACTTC
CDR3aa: CASSLTRQPYEQYF

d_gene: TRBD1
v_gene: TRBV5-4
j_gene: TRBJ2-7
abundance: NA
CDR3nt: TGTGCCATCAGCTTGGGGCTCGAGACAGGGTTGCACTACGAGCAGTACTTC
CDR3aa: CAISLGLETGLHYEQYF